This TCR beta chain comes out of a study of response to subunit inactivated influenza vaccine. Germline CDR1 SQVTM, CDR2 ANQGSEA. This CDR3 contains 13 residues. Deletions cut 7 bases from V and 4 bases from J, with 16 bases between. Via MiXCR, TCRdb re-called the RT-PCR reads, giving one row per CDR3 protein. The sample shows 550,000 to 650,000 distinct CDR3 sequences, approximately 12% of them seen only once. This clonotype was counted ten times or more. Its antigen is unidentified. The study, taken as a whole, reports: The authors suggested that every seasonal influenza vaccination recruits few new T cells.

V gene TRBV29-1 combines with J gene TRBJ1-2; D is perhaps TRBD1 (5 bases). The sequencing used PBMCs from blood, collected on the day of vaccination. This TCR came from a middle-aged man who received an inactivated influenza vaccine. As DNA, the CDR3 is TGCAGCGCCACGGGCGGGACGGTCTATGGCTACACCTTC. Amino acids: CSATGGTVYGYTF.